This paragraph reports one T cell receptor beta chain. This receptor's antigen is unknown. Base qualities are not recorded, but no much larger clone differs from it by a single base. This sample was taken from a study of T cell responses to AZD1222 COVID-19 vaccine listed by TCRdb under 2021. Regarding the research as a whole: AZD1222 recipients given second doses at about 4 weeks or at about 12 weeks were pooled, since spike-specific TCR depth and breadth were not found to differ between the two schedules. A total of about 240 trial participants underwent TCR sequencing, of whom some 210 received two doses of AZD1222 and 26 received two doses of the MenACWY control vaccine. Trial participants were enrolled into age subgroups of 18-55, 56-69 and 70-plus years, which contained approximately 150, 28 and 58 TCR-sequenced participants, respectively. General findings and caveats noted by the study authors: After two AZD1222 doses, both the breadth and the depth of spike-specific TCRs were significantly higher than at day 0 and than in MenACWY recipients. Because no samples from the day 14 peak response were available, repertoires could be characterized only after the peak T cell response. Only six or seven AZD1222 recipients were SARS-CoV-2 seropositive at baseline, limiting conclusions about previously exposed vaccinees. In the small 56-69-year group, the increase in depth fell short of significance, most likely because of low power. CD4 TCRs associated with the vaccine covered the entire spike protein, and the dominant responses were in regions 160-218 and 743-854. Most participants were white British and females outnumbered males, and the authors suggested that clonal diversity may have been underestimated. Epitopes outside the regions mutated in the B.1.351 and B.1.1.7 variants were reportedly recognized by nearly half of the unique spike-specific TCRs.

What this sample's time point label stands for: baseline before first vaccination. Samples from vaccinated people were obtained from the UK trials COV001 and COV002, which included a single-blind randomized controlled phase 2/3 trial of AZD1222 (ChAdOx1 nCoV-19) in healthy adults. For TCRbeta chain sequencing, PBMC samples were collected from trial participants at day 0 and at day 28 after the second dose. The CDR3 regions of human TCRbeta chains were subjected to immunosequencing. The paper's data handling went like this. Repertoire TCRs were checked for matches against a reference library of SARS-CoV-2-specific TCRs that had been generated using the MIRA antigen-specificity platform. Breadth was defined as the fraction of unique TCRs that were SARS-CoV-2-associated, and depth was defined as the fraction of total T cells that were SARS-CoV-2-associated. Using the MIRA data, each spike-specific TCR was assigned both to the spike region to which the TCR was reactive and to a CD4 or CD8 class. Log10-transformed breadth and depth values were compared by one-way ANOVA with Sidak's multiple comparisons tests. Entries here come from immuneACCESS through TCRdb and include only in-frame sequences with V and J called. Some clones fail to appear in such tables; in the studies checked, an unresolved V gene covers under half of the shortfall, and the cause of the remainder is unknown. V and J calls plus clone size are reproduced from that table; the DNA served to infer D and trimming. The sample table holds under 200,000 clones, of which roughly 88% were seen once. The top ten hold roughly 0.99% of the sample.

Sequences SGHTA (CDR1) and FQGTGA (CDR2) are obtained from the germline V gene. The CDR3 starts with the cysteine, ends with the phenylalanine, and has 15 residues. CDR3 DNA only is kept here, 45 bases in frame from base 1. Germline trimming: 4 bases from V, 5 bases from J; junction bases outside gene matches: 8. Specimen: peripheral blood, collected on day 0 of AZD1222 vaccination. This chain joins TRBV7-3 to TRBJ2-7; TRBD1 agrees with 10 junctional bases. This sequence was found in an adult in good health. The nucleotide sequence reads as follows: TGTGCCAGCAGCTATATGGGGACAGGGGCCGACGAGCAGTACTTC. It encodes CASSYMGTGADEQYF.